This T cell receptor beta chain was captured in a study of blood T cell repertoires in COVID-19. Study background: COVID-19 samples collected from the United States, Italy and Spain covered acute and convalescent phases. T cells, B-cell-depleted T cells, or PBMCs provided the cDNA or gDNA that served as material.

Seattle patient enrollment occurred during active infection, with longitudinal follow-up thereafter. Only in-frame clones appear in the TCRdb table, and some are missing; sequencing was by immunoSEQ multiplex PCR. The sample has approximately 340,000 clones, approximately 86% seen once. The germline V gene has CDR1 LNHDA and CDR2 SQIVND (reference sequence). The CDR3 runs 17 residues. V gave up 6 bases and J gave up 3 bases; unmatched junction bases: 12. Sequenced input: peripheral blood. The TCR was taken from a man aged 25 to 40 with COVID-19, enrolled during active disease. The chain joins TRBV19 to TRBJ2-2; 8 bases line up with TRBD1. DNA of the CDR3: TGTGCCAGTAGACGGACAGGGAATCCCCTAGACACCGGGGAGCTGTTTTTT. Amino acids: CASRRTGNPLDTGELFF. Together with reference TRBV19 and TRBJ2-2, the CDR3 gives the full variable domain: DGGITQSPKYLFRKEGQNVTLSCEQNLNHDAMYWYRQDPGQGLRLIYYSQIVNDFQKGDIAEGYSVSREKKESFPLTVTSAQKNPTAFYLCASRRTGNPLDTGELFFGEGSRLTVL.